Listed here are 3 T cell receptor beta chains from one sample, sequenced in a study of T cells in Graves' hyperthyroidism and ophthalmopathy. Template material for amplifying TCR beta CDR3 regions consisted of RNA transcripts. A set of HTBI primers served as the primers for a first-round RT-PCR of the TCR CDR3. TCRdb fed the multiplex PCR reads into MiXCR, producing one record per CDR3 protein. The sample contains about 710,000 distinct CDR3 sequences, over 15% of which appear only once. The material sequenced was blood. All receptors come from a man aged 18 to 30 with Graves' hyperthyroidism.

In this sample, this clonotype turned up a few times. The chain combines TRBV5-1 with TRBJ2-7, with D unclear. The CDR3 has 14 amino acids. Trimming removed 0 bases at V and 5 bases at J, with 12 bases between. In germline, CDR1 is SGHRS, CDR2 YFSETQ. CDR3 sequence (DNA): TGCGCCAGCAGCTTGGGTTTGTCTTGGGACGAGCAGTACTTC. This encodes CASSLGLSWDEQYF.

This clonotype was recorded a few times. This sequence joins TRBV9 and TRBJ2-5; 8 bases line up with TRBD2. CDR1 and CDR2 from the germline V gene are SGDLS and YYNGEE. V was pared by 5 bases and J by 4 bases, with 7 bases of the junction left unmatched. This CDR3 contains 14 residues. The CDR3 is CASSDVSGGETQYF. The CDR3 DNA follows: TGTGCCAGCAGTGACGTGAGCGGGGGAGAGACCCAGTACTTC.

This clonotype was seen ten or more times. The rearrangement joins TRBV6-1 to TRBJ1-2; 9 bases map to TRBD1. The CDR3 is 11 amino acids. V lost 8 bases to trimming and J lost 7 bases; unmatched junction nucleotides: 2. Per germline, CDR1 MNHNS and CDR2 SASEGT. CDR3 in amino acids: CASDRGSGYTF. CDR3 DNA sequence: TGTGCCAGCGACAGGGGGTCTGGCTACACCTTC.